The present entry profiles one T cell receptor beta chain with its context. Its antigen is not identified. CDR1 KGHDR and CDR2 SFDVKD come from the germline V gene. Trimming shortened V by 5 bases and J by 1 base, and 4 bases separated the two germline ends. The CDR3 extends over 13 amino acids. This sample stems from a study of T-cell reconstitution after alpha-beta-depleted transplantation in children. Notes on the study in general: A year had passed since transplant, and T-cell counts and diversity by then came mostly from newly produced T cells.

Library preparation (for TCRbeta) was performed with unique molecular identifiers. TCRdb reprocessed the PCR reads with MiXCR, giving one entry per CDR3 protein. The sample has more than 400,000 distinct CDR3 sequences, 10% to 12% seen once. The sequencing here drew on PBMCs, mostly from graft donor cells, taken 180 days after TCRalphabeta/CD19-depleted stem cell transplant. This sequence was found in a female patient aged 2-10 years who had a stem cell transplant for aplastic anemia, so the T cells may come from the graft donor. The chain recombines TRBV24-1 with TRBJ2-2; D is ambiguous. CDR3 residues: CATSGGNTGELFF. The CDR3 region has the DNA TGTGCCACCAGTGGTGGGAACACCGGGGAGCTGTTTTTT.